This entry is about one T cell receptor (beta chain). The antigen remains undetermined. The TCR beta cDNA libraries carried unique molecular identifiers. The T cell input of about 0.85 to 10 million gave a few hundred thousand cDNA molecules. TCRdb re-called the PCR reads with MiXCR, one entry per CDR3 protein. The data hold hundreds of thousands of distinct CDR3 sequences, with under 70% observed a single time. The data were obtained in a study of post-analysis software for immune sequencing data. Study results and limitations: Same-batch preparations were strongly co-clustered by F measure. TRBV5-6, TRBV5-1 and TRBV20-1 were among five TRBV segments more frequent in patients than controls. Normalized Chao1 diversity was significantly reduced in patients versus controls.

V gave up 6 bases and J gave up 0 bases, with 9 bases separating them. The germline gives CDR1 SGHTA, CDR2 FQGTGA. The CDR3 length is 14 residues. This chain connects TRBV7-3 to TRBJ2-1; D tentatively reads TRBD1 or TRBD2 (5 bases each). The receptor's source is a girl aged 5 to 17 with multiple sclerosis. Sequencing input: blood. CDR3 protein: CASRGDVSYNEQFF. CDR3 nucleotide sequence: TGTGCCAGCAGGGGGGATGTCTCCTACAATGAGCAGTTCTTC. Complete variable domain (other parts from reference TRBV7-3 and TRBJ2-1): GAGVSQTPSNKVTEKGKYVELRCDPISGHTALYWYRQSLGQGPEFLIYFQGTGAADDSGLPNDRFFAVRPEGSVSTLKIQRTERGDSAVYLCASRGDVSYNEQFFGPGTRLTVL.